This TCR beta chain was found in a study of blood T cell repertoires in COVID-19. Study context: Samples taken during acute and convalescent COVID-19 were collected in the United States, Italy and Spain. The cDNA or gDNA used as material had been derived from T cells, B-cell-depleted T cells, or PBMCs.

In the original analysis: Nucleated cell number was recorded as an estimate derived from reference gene primer amplification. Assay used: immunoSEQ multiplex PCR; TCRdb lists only in-frame clones, some missing. That table is the source of V, J and clone size, and D and trimming were worked out from the DNA. Of roughly 290,000 clones listed, about 82% are singletons. CDR1 is SGHNT and CDR2 is YENEEA in the germline V gene. The J segment lost 7 bases and the V segment lost 5 bases, leaving 11 bases of the junction unmatched. The CDR3 has 15 residues. Sequencing was performed on peripheral blood. The chain carries TRBV11-3 and TRBJ2-7; 10 bases are shared with TRBD1. The clonotype comes from a woman between 50 and 59 years old with active or convalescent COVID-19. CDR3 sequence: CASSPRGQGSGEQYF. DNA for the CDR3: TGTGCCAGCAGCCCTCGGGGACAGGGGAGTGGAGAGCAGTACTTC.